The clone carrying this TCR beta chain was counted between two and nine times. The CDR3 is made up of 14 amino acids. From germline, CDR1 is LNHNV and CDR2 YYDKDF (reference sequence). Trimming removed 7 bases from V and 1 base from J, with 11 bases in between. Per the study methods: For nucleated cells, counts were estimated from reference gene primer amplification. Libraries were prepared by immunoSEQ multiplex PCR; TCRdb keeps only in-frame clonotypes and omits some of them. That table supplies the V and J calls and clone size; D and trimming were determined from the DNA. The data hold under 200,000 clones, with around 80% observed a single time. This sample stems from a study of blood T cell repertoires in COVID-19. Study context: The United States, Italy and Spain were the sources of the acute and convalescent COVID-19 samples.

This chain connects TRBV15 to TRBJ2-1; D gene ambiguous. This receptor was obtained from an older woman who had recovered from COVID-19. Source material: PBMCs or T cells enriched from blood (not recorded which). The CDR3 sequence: CATTTRVSYNEQFF. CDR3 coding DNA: TGTGCCACCACGACCCGGGTGTCCTACAATGAGCAGTTCTTC.